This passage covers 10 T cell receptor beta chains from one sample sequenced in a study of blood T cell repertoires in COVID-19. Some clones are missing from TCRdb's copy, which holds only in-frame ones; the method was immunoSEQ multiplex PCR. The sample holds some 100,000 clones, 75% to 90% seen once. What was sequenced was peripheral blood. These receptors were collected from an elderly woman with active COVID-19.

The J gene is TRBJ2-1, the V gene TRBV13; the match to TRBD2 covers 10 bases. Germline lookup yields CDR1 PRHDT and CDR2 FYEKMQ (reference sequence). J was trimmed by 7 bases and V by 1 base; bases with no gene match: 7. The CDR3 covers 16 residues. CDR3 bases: TGTGCCAGCAGCTTAGTGGCTAGCGGGAGTGGAAATGAGCAGTTCTTC. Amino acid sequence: CASSLVASGSGNEQFF.

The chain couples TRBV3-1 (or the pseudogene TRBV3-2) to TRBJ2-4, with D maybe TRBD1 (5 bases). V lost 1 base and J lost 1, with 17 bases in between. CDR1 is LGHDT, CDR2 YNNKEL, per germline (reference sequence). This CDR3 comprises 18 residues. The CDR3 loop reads CASSQGAQGAMAKNIQYF. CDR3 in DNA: TGTGCCAGCAGCCAAGGGGCTCAGGGCGCTATGGCCAAAAACATTCAGTACTTC.

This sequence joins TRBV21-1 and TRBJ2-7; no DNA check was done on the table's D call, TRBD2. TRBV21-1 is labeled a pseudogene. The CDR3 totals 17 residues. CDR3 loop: CASSPTPTSPKGYEQYF. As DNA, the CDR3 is TGTGCCAGCAGCCCAACCCCGACTAGCCCAAAGGGTTACGAGCAGTACTTC.

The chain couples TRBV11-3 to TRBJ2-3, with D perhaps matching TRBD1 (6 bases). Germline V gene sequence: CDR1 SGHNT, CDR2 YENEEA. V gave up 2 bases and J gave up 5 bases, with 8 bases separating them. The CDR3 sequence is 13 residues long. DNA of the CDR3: TGTGCCAGCAGCTTACAGGGGTTAGATACGCAGTATTTT. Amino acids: CASSLQGLDTQYF.

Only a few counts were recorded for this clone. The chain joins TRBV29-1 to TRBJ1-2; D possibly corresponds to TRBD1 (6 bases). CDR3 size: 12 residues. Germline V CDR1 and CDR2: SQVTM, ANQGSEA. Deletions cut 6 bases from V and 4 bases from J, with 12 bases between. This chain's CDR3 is CSVGGRLYGYTF. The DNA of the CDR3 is TGCAGCGTCGGGGGGCGCCTCTATGGCTACACCTTC.

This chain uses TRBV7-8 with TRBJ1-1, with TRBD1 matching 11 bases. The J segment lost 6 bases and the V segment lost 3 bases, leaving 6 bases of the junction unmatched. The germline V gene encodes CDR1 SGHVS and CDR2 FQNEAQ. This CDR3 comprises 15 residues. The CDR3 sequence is CASSFSPGQGAEAFF. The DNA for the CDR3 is TGTGCCAGCAGCTTTAGCCCGGGACAGGGGGCTGAAGCTTTCTTT.

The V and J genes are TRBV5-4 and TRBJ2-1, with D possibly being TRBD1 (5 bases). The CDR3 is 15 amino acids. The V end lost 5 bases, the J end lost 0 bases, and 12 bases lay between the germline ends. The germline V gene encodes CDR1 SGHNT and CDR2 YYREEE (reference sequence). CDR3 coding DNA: TGTGCCAGCAGATCTGGGGCTAGCTCCTACAATGAGCAGTTCTTC. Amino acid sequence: CASRSGASSYNEQFF.

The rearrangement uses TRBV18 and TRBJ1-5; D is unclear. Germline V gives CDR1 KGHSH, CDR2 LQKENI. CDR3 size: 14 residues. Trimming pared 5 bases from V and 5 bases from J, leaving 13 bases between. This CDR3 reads CASSAAAAYQPQHF. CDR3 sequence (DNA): TGTGCCAGCTCAGCGGCGGCGGCCTATCAGCCCCAGCATTTT.

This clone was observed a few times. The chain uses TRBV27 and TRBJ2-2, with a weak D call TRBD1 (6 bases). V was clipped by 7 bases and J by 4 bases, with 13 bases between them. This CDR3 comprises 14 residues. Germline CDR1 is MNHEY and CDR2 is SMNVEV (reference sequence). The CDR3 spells CASTPRGSTGELFF. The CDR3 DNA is TGTGCCAGCACTCCTAGGGGGAGCACCGGGGAGCTGTTTTTT.

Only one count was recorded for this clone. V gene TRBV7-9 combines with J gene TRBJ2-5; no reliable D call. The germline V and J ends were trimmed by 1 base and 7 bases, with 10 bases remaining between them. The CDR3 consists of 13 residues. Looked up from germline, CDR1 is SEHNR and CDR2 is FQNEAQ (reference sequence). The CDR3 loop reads CASSLDGRGTQYF. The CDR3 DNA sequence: TGTGCCAGCAGCTTAGACGGAAGAGGGACCCAGTACTTC.